This T cell receptor beta chain appears in the sequencing data of a study of shared clonotypes between healthy human individuals. Study at large: Three plates each covered CD4 naive and memory; CD8 naive two, CD8 memory one.

Points from the study as a whole: Rarefaction revealed incomplete sorted-subset sequencing despite large depth. Non-shared clonotypes had lower generation probabilities than clonotypes shared by all four sorted-subset donors.

Notes on this clone: Antigen unknown. Distinct nucleotide sequences in the sample also encode this CDR3.

As handled by the study authors: ImmunoSEQ output held junction-only sequences without quality scores, so filtering differed. Libraries were prepared by immunoSEQ multiplex PCR; TCRdb keeps only in-frame clonotypes and omits some of them. V, J and clone size were drawn from that table, and D and trimming were deduced from the DNA. The sample has approximately 2.5 million clones; 85% to 95% are singletons. Source material: naive CD4+ T cells sorted from blood. The subset denotes: CD45RA+ positively selected. This clonotype originated in a man aged 18 to 29 in good health.

CDR3 nucleotides: TGTGCCAGTAGTACGTCTGGATACGAGCAGTACTTC. Translated: CASSTSGYEQYF. The chain joins TRBV19 to TRBJ2-7; D unresolved. CDR3 length: 12 residues. Germline V CDR1 and CDR2: LNHDA, SQIVND (reference sequence). Trimming cost V 4 bases and J 4 bases, with 8 bases left between them.